The subject of this entry is one T cell receptor beta chain. In the original processing: The authors estimated nucleated cell counts from reference gene primer amplification. Sequencing used immunoSEQ multiplex PCR; TCRdb keeps in-frame clones, though not all of them. That table supplies the V and J calls and clone size; D and trimming were determined from the DNA. This table holds over 110,000 clones, over 75% found once. Which cohort a participant joined came from the clinical history participants gave. This sample was included in a study of blood T cell repertoires in COVID-19. In the study overall: Sample material is recorded as cDNA or gDNA derived from T cells, B-cell-depleted T cells, or PBMCs.

The CDR3 contains 15 residues. CDR1 SEHNR and CDR2 FQNEAQ come from the germline V gene (reference sequence). Trimming at V came to 4 bases and at J to 5 bases, leaving 9 bases not matched to a gene. Sequencing used PBMCs or T cells enriched from blood (not recorded which). The chain joins TRBV7-9 to TRBJ2-7; 9 bases map to TRBD2. The TCR sequence derives from a man in his fifties in a cohort exposed to, infected with or recovered from COVID-19 (not recorded which). CDR3 nucleotides: TGTGCCAGCAGCTCCCCGGGACTAGCCTTCGACGAGCAGTACTTC. As protein: CASSSPGLAFDEQYF.